Below, 29 T cell receptor beta chains from the same sample are listed, as sequenced in a study of graft-versus-host responses after intestinal transplantation. Their recognized antigens are unknown. TCRdb keeps only in-frame clones here, not all; method: immunoSEQ multiplex PCR. The table includes some 93,000 clones, roughly 90% detected once. The source material was unstimulated CD8+ T cells sorted from spleen or lymph node cells, sampled before intestinal transplant. Receptor source: a human donor who received an intestinal transplant.

The J gene is TRBJ1-1, the V gene TRBV6-1; 7 nucleotides line up with TRBD1. Germline lookup yields CDR1 MNHNS and CDR2 SASEGT. Trimming cost V 6 bases and J 1 base; bases outside gene matches: 8. The CDR3 consists of 15 residues. The CDR3 is CASRLEGAGNTEAFF. For the CDR3, the DNA is TGTGCCAGCAGGCTTGAGGGGGCTGGGAACACTGAAGCTTTCTTT.

The chain joins TRBV5-1 to TRBJ2-2; TRBD1 matches at 7 bases. The junction had 12 bases not matched to a gene; V was cut back by 1 base and J by 0 bases. This CDR3 contains 19 residues. CDR1 SGHRS and CDR2 YFSETQ come from the germline V gene. The CDR3 nucleotides are TGCGCCAGCAGCTTGTTCGGGACAGAAGGGCCTACGAACACCGGGGAGCTGTTTTTT. Amino acid sequence: CASSLFGTEGPTNTGELFF. Looking up the rest from reference TRBV5-1 and TRBJ2-2 gives the full variable domain: KAGVTQTPRYLIKTRGQQVTLSCSPISGHRSVSWYQQTPGQGLQFLFEYFSETQRNKGNFPGRFSGRQFSNSRSEMNVSTLELGDSALYLCASSLFGTEGPTNTGELFFGEGSRLTVL.

The chain is built from TRBV6-1 and TRBJ2-7; D is possibly TRBD1 (6 bases). CDR1 MNHNS and CDR2 SASEGT come from the germline V gene. V lost 7 bases, J lost 1 base, and 17 bases lay in between. This CDR3 is 15 amino acids long. The CDR3 region is CASTLPTGTSYEQYF. The CDR3 coding sequence is TGTGCCAGCACCCTCCCGACAGGCACGTCCTACGAGCAGTACTTC.

The chain uses TRBV7-9 and TRBJ1-1; no clear D. The V gene lost 4 bases and the J gene lost 0 bases, with 6 bases spanning the gap. The germline V gene encodes CDR1 SEHNR and CDR2 FQNEAQ (reference sequence). The CDR3 is made up of 13 amino acids. The CDR3 spells CASSSGLNTEAFF. The CDR3 nucleotides are TGTGCCAGCAGCTCCGGGTTGAACACTGAAGCTTTCTTT.

The chain uses TRBV5-1 and TRBJ1-1, with D uncertain. V was cut by 0 bases and J by 0 bases, with 6 bases left in between. In germline, CDR1 is SGHRS, CDR2 YFSETQ. The CDR3 runs 14 residues. The CDR3 reads CASSLGYMNTEAFF. Here the CDR3 DNA reads TGCGCCAGCAGCTTGGGTTACATGAACACTGAAGCTTTCTTT.

CDR3: CASSQNPGNIQYF. The CDR3 region has the DNA TGTGCCAGCAGCCAGAACCCTGGAAACATTCAGTACTTC. This chain connects TRBV7-9 to TRBJ2-4; no clear D gene. Germline CDR1 SEHNR, CDR2 FQNEAQ (reference sequence). Trimming left V 5 bases short and J 6 bases short, with 11 bases between. The CDR3 is made up of 13 amino acids.

The rearrangement uses TRBV30 and TRBJ2-7; 11 bases are shared with TRBD1. Germline V gene data show CDR1 as GTSNPN and CDR2 as SVGIG (reference sequence). CDR3 length equals 14 residues. With V trimmed by 3 bases and J by 4 bases, 5 bases remained unmatched. The DNA of the CDR3 is TGTGCCTGGAGCACGGGACAGGGGGAATACGAGCAGTACTTC. Translation gives CAWSTGQGEYEQYF.

V usage is TRBV6-5 and J usage is TRBJ1-5; 8 nucleotides align to TRBD1. J lost 0 bases, V lost 5 bases, and 3 bases had no gene match. The CDR3 sequence is 15 residues long. CDR1 and CDR2 (germline): MNHEY, SVGAGI. The CDR3 bases are TGTGCCAGCAGTGGGACAGGAAATAGCAATCAGCCCCAGCATTTT. Its translation: CASSGTGNSNQPQHF.

In regard to this clone: The junction differs from germline at one of its ends, possibly a read error. The rearrangement uses TRBV13 and TRBJ2-5; 11 nucleotides align to TRBD2. Germline V gene sequence: CDR1 PRHDT, CDR2 FYEKMQ (reference sequence). The CDR3 loop spans 15 amino acids. The CDR3: CASRLAGGRQETQYF. Here the CDR3 DNA reads TGTGCCAGCAGATTAGCGGGAGGGCGACAAGAGACCCAGTACTTC.

The rearrangement joins TRBV6-5 to TRBJ1-1; D may be TRBD1 (6 bases). Per the germline V gene, CDR1 is MNHEY and CDR2 is SVGAGI. The CDR3 loop spans 15 amino acids. V was cut by 2 bases and J by 4 bases, with 14 bases left in between. The CDR3: CASSYGTGWATEAFF. As DNA, the CDR3 is TGTGCCAGCAGTTACGGAACAGGGTGGGCCACTGAAGCTTTCTTT.

CDR3: CASSQDRWADYEQYF. CDR3 nucleotide sequence: TGCGCCAGCAGCCAAGATCGCTGGGCAGACTACGAGCAGTACTTC. This rearrangement joins TRBV4-1 to TRBJ2-7; no reliable D call. This CDR3 spans 15 amino acids. Trimming pared 0 bases from V and 3 bases from J, leaving 12 bases between. CDR1 and CDR2 (germline): MGHRA, YSYEKL.

The chain has TRBV11-2 and TRBJ2-2, with 12 bases lining up with TRBD2. Per the germline V gene, CDR1 is SGHAT and CDR2 is FQNNGV. Germline trimming cut 1 base from V and 7 bases from J; bases unmatched to any gene: 10. The CDR3 spans 18 residues. CDR3 loop: CASSLGTSGTARGGELFF. As DNA, the CDR3 is TGTGCCAGCAGCTTAGGGACTAGCGGGACCGCCAGGGGCGGGGAGCTGTTTTTT.

This clone was observed once. The sample has other DNA sequences that encode this CDR3 too. The chain couples TRBV4-1 to TRBJ1-2; 8 bases line up with TRBD1. CDR1 and CDR2 from the germline V gene are MGHRA and YSYEKL. V lost 5 bases to trimming and J lost 4 bases; unmatched junction nucleotides: 12. CDR3 size: 16 residues. Here the CDR3 DNA reads TGCGCCAGCAGCTTACGTTCCGGGACAGGAGGCTATGGCTACACCTTC. It yields the protein CASSLRSGTGGYGYTF.

This chain joins TRBV15 and TRBJ2-3, with 7 bases lining up with TRBD1. Germline CDR1 is LNHNV and CDR2 is YYDKDF (reference sequence). This CDR3 comprises 13 residues. Trimming cost V 3 bases and J 8 bases; bases outside gene matches: 5. CDR3 DNA sequence: TGTGCCACCAGCAGGAGGGACAGAGGTACGCAGTATTTT. Translating gives CATSRRDRGTQYF.

V and J are TRBV9 and TRBJ2-1, with 10 bases identical to TRBD1. The CDR3 is made up of 14 amino acids. V shed 6 bases, J shed 7 bases, and the junction held 7 bases outside the gene matches. The germline gives CDR1 SGDLS, CDR2 YYNGEE. The CDR3 DNA is TGTGCCAGCACCATCGGGGACAGGGGAAATGAGCAGTTCTTC. It yields the protein CASTIGDRGNEQFF.

The genes are TRBV18 and TRBJ1-5, with 7 bases lining up with TRBD1. Germline CDR1 is KGHSH and CDR2 is LQKENI. V dropped 3 bases and J dropped 5; count of bases not matched to a gene: 4. The CDR3 is made up of 14 amino acids. CDR3 region: CASSPSDRDQPQHF. CDR3 nucleotide sequence: TGTGCCAGCTCACCTTCCGACAGGGATCAGCCCCAGCATTTT.

The chain links TRBV30 to TRBJ2-7, with 9 positions matching TRBD1. V was pared by 2 bases and J by 3 bases, with 5 bases of the junction left unmatched. Germline CDR1 reads GTSNPN; CDR2 reads SVGIG (reference sequence). The CDR3 runs 14 residues. CDR3 DNA: TGTGCCTGGAGTTACGGGACAGGGAGCTACGAGCAGTACTTC. It codes for CAWSYGTGSYEQYF.

CDR3 sequence (DNA): TGTGCCAGCAGCGGGGCCGCCTGGCAGGGGATAACCTATGGCTACACCTTC. Residues: CASSGAAWQGITYGYTF. The chain has TRBV9 and TRBJ1-2; tentatively, D is TRBD1 (6 bases). The CDR3 covers 17 residues. V lost 3 bases to trimming and J lost 4 bases, with 22 bases between them. Germline V gene lookup returns CDR1 SGDLS and CDR2 YYNGEE.

The chain is built from TRBV6-5 and TRBJ2-1; 7 bases agree with TRBD2. V shed 6 bases and J 3 bases; nucleotides not matched to a gene: 5. The length of the CDR3 is 14 residues. Germline V gene data show CDR1 as MNHEY and CDR2 as SVGAGI. CDR3 amino acids: CASRLAGVYNEQFF. The CDR3 DNA reads TGTGCCAGCAGGTTGGCGGGGGTCTACAATGAGCAGTTCTTC.

The chain combines TRBV9 with TRBJ2-7, with 8 bases matching TRBD2. This CDR3 comprises 15 residues. V dropped 2 bases and J dropped 5; count of bases not matched to a gene: 9. Germline assignment: CDR1 SGDLS and CDR2 YYNGEE. The CDR3 here is CASSVGTSSFDEQYF. Written as DNA, the CDR3 is TGTGCCAGCAGCGTTGGGACTAGTTCTTTTGACGAGCAGTACTTC.

The chain employs TRBV7-5 and TRBJ2-5; the table's D call of TRBD2 was not tested on the DNA. TRBV7-5 is designated a pseudogene. This CDR3 has 18 residues. CDR3 in amino acids: CVRSLRTSGRTFQETQYF. The DNA for the CDR3 is TGTGTCAGAAGCCTTAGGACTAGCGGAAGGACGTTCCAAGAGACCCAGTACTTC.

This clone was counted only a few times. The chain combines TRBV30 with TRBJ1-2; 7 nucleotides align to TRBD1. Trimming took 6 bases from V and 0 from J; bases not matched to a gene: 4. CDR1 is GTSNPN and CDR2 is SVGIG in the germline V gene (reference sequence). The CDR3 spans 13 residues. CDR3 in amino acids: CACTGTANYGYTF. The CDR3, as DNA: TGTGCCTGTACCGGGACAGCTAACTATGGCTACACCTTC.

The V and J genes are TRBV4-2 and TRBJ2-3, with a possible D match to TRBD1 (6 bases). Trimming cost V 0 bases and J 6 bases, with 13 bases left between them. The CDR3 runs to 15 residues. CDR1 and CDR2 from the germline V gene are LGHNA and YNFKEQ. CDR3 nucleotide sequence: TGTGCCAGCAGCCAAGATCTGGGGGCGTGGGATACGCAGTATTTT. As protein: CASSQDLGAWDTQYF.

V is TRBV4-1 and J is TRBJ2-1; 14 nucleotides align to TRBD2. CDR3 length: 13 residues. The germline V gene has CDR1 MGHRA and CDR2 YSYEKL. The V gene end was trimmed by 4 bases and the J gene end by 10 bases; junction bases not matched to a gene: 0. CDR3 residues: CASSRTSGREQFF. DNA of the CDR3: TGCGCCAGCAGCCGGACTAGCGGGAGGGAGCAGTTCTTC.

V gene TRBV30 combines with J gene TRBJ1-1, with D possibly being TRBD1 (5 bases). The germline V gene encodes CDR1 GTSNPN and CDR2 SVGIG (reference sequence). V was pared by 0 bases and J by 4 bases, with 12 bases between. The CDR3 runs to 14 residues. Here the CDR3 DNA reads TGTGCCTGGAGTGTACCGGGGGGGATCACTGAAGCTTTCTTT. Translated: CAWSVPGGITEAFF.

This clone is a singleton in its sample. The rearrangement uses TRBV5-1 and TRBJ1-2; D is unresolved. Germline lookup yields CDR1 SGHRS and CDR2 YFSETQ. The CDR3 is 14 amino acids. V lost 0 bases and J lost 4, with 10 bases in between. The CDR3 DNA is TGCGCCAGCAGCTTGGCTGGCACTACCTATGGCTACACCTTC. Its protein product is CASSLAGTTYGYTF.

The CDR3 nucleotides read TGTGCCAGCTCACCGGTCGACTTCTCCTACGAGCAGTACTTC. Protein sequence: CASSPVDFSYEQYF. This rearrangement joins TRBV18 to TRBJ2-7; D unclear. Germline CDR1 reads KGHSH; CDR2 reads LQKENI. Deletions cut 3 bases from V and 0 bases from J, with 9 bases between. The CDR3 contains 14 residues.

This chain joins TRBV15 and TRBJ1-1; D is uncertain. This CDR3 is 12 amino acids long. Trimming took 4 bases from V and 6 from J, leaving 9 bases between them. Germline CDR1 and CDR2: LNHNV and YYDKDF (reference sequence). The CDR3 reads CATSTRGAEAFF. The CDR3 nucleotides are TGTGCCACCAGCACCCGAGGAGCTGAAGCTTTCTTT.

CDR3 bases: TGTGCCAGCAGCGTAGGTGGGGAGGACTATGGCTACACCTTC. It encodes CASSVGGEDYGYTF. The V call is TRBV9, the J call TRBJ1-2; the D is unclear. The CDR3 totals 14 residues. V lost 0 bases and J 3 bases, leaving 9 bases between the germline ends. Germline CDR1 reads SGDLS; CDR2 reads YYNGEE.